This TCR beta chain came from a study of regulatory T cells in long-lasting Graves disease. Study-wide findings and caveats: Those with persistent Graves' had less TCR diversity than newly diagnosed patients.

This clonotype was observed a few times. What it binds is unknown. Time point meaning: newly diagnosed GD, antithyroid drugs for less than 3 months. Making the TCR library involved RNA that had been extracted from PBMCs. Patients came from an endocrinology department in Xi'an, China. The CDR3 runs to 15 residues. The V gene end was trimmed by 2 bases and the J gene end by 6 bases; junction bases not matched to a gene: 6. CDR1 and CDR2 (germline): SGHRS, YFSETQ. CDR3-region Arm-PCR and iRepertoire HTBI primers produced the TCR beta libraries. A single record per CDR3 protein comes from TCRdb applying MiXCR to the multiplex PCR reads. The data show more than 300,000 distinct CDR3 sequences, with 15% to 18% seen just once and 22% held by the top ten.

This sequence was found in a female donor with Graves disease. This sequence joins TRBV5-1 and TRBJ2-1; 9 positions match TRBD1. The starting material was peripheral blood mononuclear cells (PBMCs), obtained at new diagnosis, from a patient treated with antithyroid drugs. The CDR3 spells CASSLGTGRSNEQFF. The CDR3 DNA is TGCGCCAGCAGCTTAGGGACAGGGAGAAGCAATGAGCAGTTCTTC.